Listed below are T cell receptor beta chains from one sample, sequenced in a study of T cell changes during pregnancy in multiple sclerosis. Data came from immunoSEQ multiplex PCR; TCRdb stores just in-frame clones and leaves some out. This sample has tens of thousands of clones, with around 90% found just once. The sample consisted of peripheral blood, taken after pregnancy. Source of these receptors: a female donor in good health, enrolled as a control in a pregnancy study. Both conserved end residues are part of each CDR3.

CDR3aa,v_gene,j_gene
CASSIGTVNTEAFF,TRBV19,TRBJ1-1
CASSLGTGGPGELFF,TRBV5-4,TRBJ2-2
CASSPRLAGEGEQYF,TRBV5-4,TRBJ2-7
CASSPQTGDIYGYTF,TRBV9,TRBJ1-2
CASSLEVGDEQYF,TRBV5-6,TRBJ2-7
CASSRSGTGIGDEQFF,TRBV18,TRBJ2-1
CASSSATGGLKYEQYF,TRBV4-3,TRBJ2-7
CASSQDRGYGYTF,TRBV4-1,TRBJ1-2
CASSGQGLVANYGYTF,TRBV7-2,TRBJ1-2
CASRDRVTTRTEAFF,TRBV28,TRBJ1-1
CASSFLNRGTQYF,TRBV28,TRBJ2-5
CASSAGFLNTEAFF,TRBV11-1,TRBJ1-1
CASSTQGMGTEAFF,TRBV19,TRBJ1-1
CASSFGGLDTEAFF,TRBV7-9,TRBJ1-1
CAWRGDLAAHEQFF,TRBV30,TRBJ2-1
CASSGGQGGGPNYGYTF,TRBV5-1,TRBJ1-2
CASAIFRSSYNEQFF,TRBV18,TRBJ2-1
CASSLSTGRGYTF,TRBV5-1,TRBJ1-2
CAAGWAGATGELFF,TRBV6-5,TRBJ2-2
CASSTGGFVETQYF,TRBV11-1,TRBJ2-5
CASRNDRGGTGELFF,TRBV6-5,TRBJ2-2
CASSLAGTIDTQYF,TRBV7-2,TRBJ2-3
CASSLAGTGEYEQYF,TRBV7-2,TRBJ2-7
CASTARTEVETQYF,TRBV6-1,TRBJ2-5
CASSSGERNTEAFF,TRBV28,TRBJ1-1